This TCR beta chain was captured by sequencing in a study of cytomegalovirus exposure and HLA in healthy donors. The study's findings and limits: Later on, an analysis showed TCR association rates differing by HLA locus, with DRB1 the most and HLA-C the fewest.

Every donor was a healthy person donating bone marrow. Vbeta (60) and Jbeta (13) primers were used in the PCR. The repertoire was sequenced with immunoSEQ multiplex PCR; TCRdb's copy has only in-frame clones and lacks some. The sample totals approximately 140,000 clones. The CDR3 sequence is 14 residues long. Germline CDR1 LGHNA, CDR2 YNFKEQ. Worth noting for this clone: Its specificity is not known. The junction differs from germline at one of its ends, possibly a read error.

The origin of this receptor is a woman aged 40 to 50 in good health and CMV-seronegative. The J gene is TRBJ1-2, the V gene TRBV4-2, with no clear D. The sequenced sample was PBMCs. The chain's CDR3 is CASSQVISNYGHTF. CDR3 coding DNA: TGTGCCAGCAGCCAAGTCATCTCTAACTATGGCCACACCTTC.